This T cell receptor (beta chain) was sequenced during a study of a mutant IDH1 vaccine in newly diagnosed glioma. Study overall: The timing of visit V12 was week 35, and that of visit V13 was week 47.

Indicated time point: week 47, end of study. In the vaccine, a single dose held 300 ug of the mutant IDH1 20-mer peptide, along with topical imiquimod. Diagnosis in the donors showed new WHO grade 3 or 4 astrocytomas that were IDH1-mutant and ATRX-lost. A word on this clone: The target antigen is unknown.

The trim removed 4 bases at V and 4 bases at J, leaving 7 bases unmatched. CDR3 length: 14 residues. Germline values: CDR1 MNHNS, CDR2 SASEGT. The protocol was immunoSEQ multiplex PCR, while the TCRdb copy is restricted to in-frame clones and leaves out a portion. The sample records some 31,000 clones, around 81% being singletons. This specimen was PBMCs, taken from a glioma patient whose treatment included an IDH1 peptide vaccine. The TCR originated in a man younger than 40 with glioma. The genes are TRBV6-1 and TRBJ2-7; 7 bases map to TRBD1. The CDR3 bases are TGTGCCAGCAGTGCGGGACAGCAACTTTACGAGCAGTACTTC. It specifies CASSAGQQLYEQYF.